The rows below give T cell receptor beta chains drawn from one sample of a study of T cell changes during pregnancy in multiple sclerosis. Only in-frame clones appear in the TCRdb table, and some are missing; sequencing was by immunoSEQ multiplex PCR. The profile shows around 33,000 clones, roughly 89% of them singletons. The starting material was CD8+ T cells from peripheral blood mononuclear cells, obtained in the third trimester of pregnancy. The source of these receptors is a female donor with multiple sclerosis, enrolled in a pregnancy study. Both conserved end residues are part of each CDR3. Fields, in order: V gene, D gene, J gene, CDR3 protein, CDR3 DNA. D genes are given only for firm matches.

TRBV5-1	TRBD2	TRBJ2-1	CASSLAGGVYNEQFF	TGCGCCAGCAGCTTGGCCGGGGGGGTCTACAATGAGCAGTTCTTC
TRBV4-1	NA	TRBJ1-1	CASSPRVGGNTEAFF	TGCGCCAGCAGCCCCAGGGTGGGGGGTAACACTGAAGCTTTCTTT
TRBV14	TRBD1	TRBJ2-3	CASSQEWDRTFTDTQYF	TGTGCCAGCAGCCAAGAGTGGGACAGGACCTTCACAGATACGCAGTATTTT
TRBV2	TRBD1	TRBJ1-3	CASSQGGTGNTIYF	TGTGCCAGCAGTCAAGGGGGCACTGGAAACACCATATATTTT
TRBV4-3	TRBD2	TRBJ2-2	CASSHPGLAGRSGELFF	TGCGCCAGCAGCCACCCGGGACTAGCGGGAAGAAGTGGGGAGCTGTTTTTT
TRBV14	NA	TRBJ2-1	CASSQAGQPDNEQFF	TGTGCCAGCAGCCAAGCCGGACAACCCGACAATGAGCAGTTCTTC
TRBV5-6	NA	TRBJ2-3	CASSLERAPDTQYF	TGTGCCAGCAGCTTGGAGAGGGCACCGGATACGCAGTATTTT
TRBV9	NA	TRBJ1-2	CASSVAAGPKTNYGYTF	TGTGCCAGCAGCGTAGCGGCAGGTCCTAAGACTAACTATGGCTACACCTTC
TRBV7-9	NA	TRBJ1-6	CASSLRGNGSPLHF	TGTGCCAGCAGCTTAAGGGGGAATGGGTCACCCCTCCACTTT
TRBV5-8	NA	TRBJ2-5	CASRLLGGEEETQYF	TGTGCCAGCAGACTCCTAGGAGGGGAAGAAGAGACCCAGTACTTC
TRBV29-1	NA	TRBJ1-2	CSVATVAPSSYGYTF	TGCAGCGTCGCGACAGTGGCTCCCTCTAGCTATGGCTACACCTTC
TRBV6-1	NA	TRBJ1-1	CASKAGEAFF	TGTGCCAGCAAAGCGGGGGAAGCTTTCTTT